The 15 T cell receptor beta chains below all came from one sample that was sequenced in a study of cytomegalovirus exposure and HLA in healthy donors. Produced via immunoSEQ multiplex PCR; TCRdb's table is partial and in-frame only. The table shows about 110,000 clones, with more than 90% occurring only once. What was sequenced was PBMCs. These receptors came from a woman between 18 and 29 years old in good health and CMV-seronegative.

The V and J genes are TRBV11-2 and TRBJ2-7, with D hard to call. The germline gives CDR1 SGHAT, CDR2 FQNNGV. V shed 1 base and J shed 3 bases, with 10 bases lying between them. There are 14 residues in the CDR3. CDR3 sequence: CASSLVGGNYEQYF. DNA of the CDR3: TGTGCCAGCAGCTTAGTCGGCGGAAACTACGAGCAGTACTTC. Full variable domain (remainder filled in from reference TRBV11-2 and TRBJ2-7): EAGVAQSPRYKIIEKRQSVAFWCNPISGHATLYWYQQILGQGPKLLIQFQNNGVVDDSQLPKDRFSAERLKGVDSTLKIQPAKLEDSAVYLCASSLVGGNYEQYFGPGTRLTVT.

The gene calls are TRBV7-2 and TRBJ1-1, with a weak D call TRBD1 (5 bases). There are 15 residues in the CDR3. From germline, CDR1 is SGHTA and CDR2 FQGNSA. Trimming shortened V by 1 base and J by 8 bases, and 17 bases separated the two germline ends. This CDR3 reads CASSLGGWVAGEAFF. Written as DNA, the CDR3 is TGTGCCAGCAGCTTAGGGGGCTGGGTAGCTGGCGAAGCTTTCTTT.

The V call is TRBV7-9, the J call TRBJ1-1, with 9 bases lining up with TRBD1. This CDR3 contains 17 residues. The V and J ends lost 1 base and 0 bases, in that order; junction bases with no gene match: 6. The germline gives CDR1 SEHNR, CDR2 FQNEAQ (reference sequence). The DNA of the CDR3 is TGTGCCAGCAGCTTAGAAGGGACAGGGCCTCTGAACACTGAAGCTTTCTTT. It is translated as CASSLEGTGPLNTEAFF.

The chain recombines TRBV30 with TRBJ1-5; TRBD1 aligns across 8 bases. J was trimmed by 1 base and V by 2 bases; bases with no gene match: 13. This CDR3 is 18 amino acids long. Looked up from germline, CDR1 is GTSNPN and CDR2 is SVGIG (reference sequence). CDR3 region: CAWSKGQGSWVSNQPQHF. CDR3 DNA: TGTGCCTGGAGTAAAGGACAGGGAAGCTGGGTGAGCAATCAGCCCCAGCATTTT.

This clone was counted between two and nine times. Written as DNA, the CDR3 is TGTGCCAGCAGTGTTGATAGTTTTACCGGGGAGCTGTTTTTT. Translated: CASSVDSFTGELFF. The J gene is TRBJ2-2, the V gene TRBV6-1; D not certain. Germline lookup yields CDR1 MNHNS and CDR2 SASEGT. V lost 4 bases and J lost 5, with 11 bases in between. CDR3 length: 14 residues.

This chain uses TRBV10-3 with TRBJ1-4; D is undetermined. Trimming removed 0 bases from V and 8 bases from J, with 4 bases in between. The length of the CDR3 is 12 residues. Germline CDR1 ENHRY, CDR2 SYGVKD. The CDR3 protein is CAISESYEKLFF. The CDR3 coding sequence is TGTGCCATCAGTGAGTCCTACGAAAAACTGTTTTTT.

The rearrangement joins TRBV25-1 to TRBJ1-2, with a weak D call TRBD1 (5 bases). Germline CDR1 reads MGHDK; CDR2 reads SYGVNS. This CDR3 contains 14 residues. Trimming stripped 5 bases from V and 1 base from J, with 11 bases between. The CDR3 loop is CASSLPGNNYGYTF. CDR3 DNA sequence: TGTGCCAGCAGTCTACCAGGGAATAACTATGGCTACACCTTC.

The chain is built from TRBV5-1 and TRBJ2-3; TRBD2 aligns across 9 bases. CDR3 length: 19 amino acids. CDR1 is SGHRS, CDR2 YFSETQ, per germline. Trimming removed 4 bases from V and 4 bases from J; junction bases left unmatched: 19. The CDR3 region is CASSLGNSGGIGTPDTQYF. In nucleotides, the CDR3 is TGCGCCAGCAGCCTGGGAAACAGCGGGGGGATAGGCACCCCAGATACGCAGTATTTT. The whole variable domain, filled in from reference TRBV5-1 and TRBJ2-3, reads KAGVTQTPRYLIKTRGQQVTLSCSPISGHRSVSWYQQTPGQGLQFLFEYFSETQRNKGNFPGRFSGRQFSNSRSEMNVSTLELGDSALYLCASSLGNSGGIGTPDTQYFGPGTRLTVL.

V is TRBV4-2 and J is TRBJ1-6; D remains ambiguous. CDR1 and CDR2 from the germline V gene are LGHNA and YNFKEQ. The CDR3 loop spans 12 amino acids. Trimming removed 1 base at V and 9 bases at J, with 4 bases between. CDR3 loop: CASSQVSSPLHF. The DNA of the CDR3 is TGTGCCAGCAGCCAAGTTAGTTCACCCCTCCACTTT.

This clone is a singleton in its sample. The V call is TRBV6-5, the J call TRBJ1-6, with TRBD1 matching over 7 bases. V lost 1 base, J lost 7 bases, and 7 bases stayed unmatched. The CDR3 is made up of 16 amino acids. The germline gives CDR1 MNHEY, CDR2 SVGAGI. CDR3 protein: CASSYLNRGRNSPLHF. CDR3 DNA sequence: TGTGCCAGCAGTTACTTAAACAGGGGTCGGAATTCACCCCTCCACTTT.

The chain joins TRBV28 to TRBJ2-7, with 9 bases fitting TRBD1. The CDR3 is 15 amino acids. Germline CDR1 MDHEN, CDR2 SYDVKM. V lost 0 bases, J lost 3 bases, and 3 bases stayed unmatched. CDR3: CASSLWLGQGYEQYF. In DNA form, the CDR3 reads TGTGCCAGCAGTTTATGGTTGGGACAGGGCTACGAGCAGTACTTC.

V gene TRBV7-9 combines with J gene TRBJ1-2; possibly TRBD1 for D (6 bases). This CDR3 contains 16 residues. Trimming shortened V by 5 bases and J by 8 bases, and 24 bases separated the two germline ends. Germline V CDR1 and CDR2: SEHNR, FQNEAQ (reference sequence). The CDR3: CASSPAEGGRLEGYTF. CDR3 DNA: TGTGCCAGCAGCCCGGCGGAGGGGGGGCGTCTCGAGGGCTACACCTTC.

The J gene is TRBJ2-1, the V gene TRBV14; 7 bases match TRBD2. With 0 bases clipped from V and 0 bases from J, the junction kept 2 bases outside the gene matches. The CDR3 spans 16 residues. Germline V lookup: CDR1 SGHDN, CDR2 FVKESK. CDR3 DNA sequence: TGTGCCAGCAGCCAAGAGAGCGGGGACTCCTACAATGAGCAGTTCTTC. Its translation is CASSQESGDSYNEQFF.

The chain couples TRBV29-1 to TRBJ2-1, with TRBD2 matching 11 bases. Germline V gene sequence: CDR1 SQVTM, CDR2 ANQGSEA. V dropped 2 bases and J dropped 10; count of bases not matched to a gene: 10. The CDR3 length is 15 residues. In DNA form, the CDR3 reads TGCAGCGTTGAAAAGGTAGCGGGGGGGCTTGGGGAGCAGTTCTTC. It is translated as CSVEKVAGGLGEQFF.

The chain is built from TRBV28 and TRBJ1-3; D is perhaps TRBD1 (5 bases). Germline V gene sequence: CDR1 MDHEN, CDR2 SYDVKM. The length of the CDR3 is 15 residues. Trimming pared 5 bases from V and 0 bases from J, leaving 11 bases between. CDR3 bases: TGTGCCAGCAGTAGGGGTTCCGGCTCTGGAAACACCATATATTTT. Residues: CASSRGSGSGNTIYF.